A selection of T cell receptor beta chains follows, all from one sample in a study of Ad26.COV2.S vaccination and SARS-CoV-2 variants. Only in-frame clones appear in the TCRdb table, and some are missing; sequencing was by immunoSEQ multiplex PCR. The sample shows around 420,000 clones, around 87% of them seen only once. The specimen was peripheral blood, collected in a trial of Ad26.COV2.S vaccine versus placebo. These receptors were taken from a person between 18 and 60 years old who received the Ad26.COV2.S COVID-19 vaccine or a placebo. Each CDR3 is given with its conserved first and last residue. Each record gives: CDR3 DNA, CDR3 protein, V gene, D gene, J gene, clone size, CDR3 length. The D gene is left open where the match is weak. Clone sizes are given selectively: once, few, many, or a class where the clone is expanded.

CDR3nt: TGTGCCAGTAGTATCGACAGCGGACCCTATAGCAATCAGCCCCAGCATTTT
CDR3aa: CASSIDSGPYSNQPQHF
v_gene: TRBV19
d_gene: -
j_gene: TRBJ1-5
abundance: -
len: 17

CDR3nt: TGTGCCAGCAGCCTACTAGCGGGGGGGAACACCGGGGAGCTGTTTTTT
CDR3aa: CASSLLAGGNTGELFF
v_gene: TRBV7-8
d_gene: TRBD2
j_gene: TRBJ2-2
abundance: -
len: 16

CDR3nt: TGTGCCAGCAGCTTTGCTGTCGCAGGGGGCTTTGATACGCAGTATTTT
CDR3aa: CASSFAVAGGFDTQYF
v_gene: TRBV7-9
d_gene: TRBD1
j_gene: TRBJ2-3
abundance: -
len: 16

CDR3nt: TGTGCCAGCAGCCCCCCGGGACTAGCCCCGTCCCCCCTCTACGAGCAGTACTTC
CDR3aa: CASSPPGLAPSPLYEQYF
v_gene: TRBV5-4
d_gene: TRBD2
j_gene: TRBJ2-7
abundance: -
len: 18

CDR3nt: TGTGCCAGCAGTTTGCGAGGGGCAAGCGGAACCAAAAACATTCAGTACTTC
CDR3aa: CASSLRGASGTKNIQYF
v_gene: TRBV28
d_gene: -
j_gene: TRBJ2-4
abundance: -
len: 17

CDR3nt: TGTGCCAGCAGTGGATATACTAGCACAGATACGCAGTATTTT
CDR3aa: CASSGYTSTDTQYF
v_gene: TRBV7-2
d_gene: -
j_gene: TRBJ2-3
abundance: -
len: 14

CDR3nt: TGTGCCAGCAGTTTCGGCAGTTTTTCCACAGATACGCAGTATTTT
CDR3aa: CASSFGSFSTDTQYF
v_gene: TRBV27
d_gene: -
j_gene: TRBJ2-3
abundance: -
len: 15

CDR3nt: TGTGCCAGTAGTAGGGACAACACTGAAGCTTTCTTT
CDR3aa: CASSRDNTEAFF
v_gene: TRBV19
d_gene: -
j_gene: TRBJ1-1
abundance: -
len: 12

CDR3nt: TGTGCCAGCAGCTTAGCGAGTCTAGCGGGACAAGAGACCCAGTACTTC
CDR3aa: CASSLASLAGQETQYF
v_gene: TRBV7-2
d_gene: TRBD2
j_gene: TRBJ2-5
abundance: once
len: 16

CDR3nt: TGTGCCAGCAGCCGCACGCTAGCGGGGTTCTACGAGCAGTACTTC
CDR3aa: CASSRTLAGFYEQYF
v_gene: TRBV7-9
d_gene: TRBD2
j_gene: TRBJ2-7
abundance: -
len: 15

CDR3nt: TGTGCCAGCAGCTCGGAGACAGTTTATGGCTACACCTTC
CDR3aa: CASSSETVYGYTF
v_gene: TRBV11-2
d_gene: -
j_gene: TRBJ1-2
abundance: -
len: 13

CDR3nt: TGTGCCAGCAGCCCCAGGGACAGGAACACTGAAGCTTTCTTT
CDR3aa: CASSPRDRNTEAFF
v_gene: TRBV7-6
d_gene: TRBD1
j_gene: TRBJ1-1
abundance: -
len: 14

CDR3nt: TGTGCCAGCAGCCAAGGATACGGGGTCGGCACCGGGGAGCTGTTTTTT
CDR3aa: CASSQGYGVGTGELFF
v_gene: TRBV3-1/TRBV3-2
d_gene: -
j_gene: TRBJ2-2
abundance: few
len: 16

CDR3nt: TGTGCCTGGACTCTGACAGGTGGTTCTGGAAACACCATATATTTT
CDR3aa: CAWTLTGGSGNTIYF
v_gene: TRBV30
d_gene: -
j_gene: TRBJ1-3
abundance: -
len: 15

CDR3nt: TGTGCCAGCAGCTTAGAGAGCAATGAGCAGTTCTTC
CDR3aa: CASSLESNEQFF
v_gene: TRBV7-2
d_gene: -
j_gene: TRBJ2-1
abundance: -
len: 12

CDR3nt: TGTGCCAGCAGCAGCGGGACAGGGGGCCGGACAGATACGCAGTATTTT
CDR3aa: CASSSGTGGRTDTQYF
v_gene: TRBV7-9
d_gene: TRBD1
j_gene: TRBJ2-3
abundance: -
len: 16

CDR3nt: TGTGCCATCAGTGATGTAAGCGGGGACTCCTACGAGCAGTACTTC
CDR3aa: CAISDVSGDSYEQYF
v_gene: TRBV10-3
d_gene: TRBD2
j_gene: TRBJ2-7
abundance: -
len: 15

CDR3nt: TGCGCCAGCAGCCGACCGTGGGGACAGGGGTCTAATTCACCCCTCCACTTT
CDR3aa: CASSRPWGQGSNSPLHF
v_gene: TRBV5-1
d_gene: TRBD1
j_gene: TRBJ1-6
abundance: -
len: 17

CDR3nt: TGCGCCAGCAGCCAAACTCAGGGGAGTGAGCAGTACTTC
CDR3aa: CASSQTQGSEQYF
v_gene: TRBV4-1
d_gene: -
j_gene: TRBJ2-7
abundance: -
len: 13

CDR3nt: TGTGCCAGCAGCTTAGTCCCAGGGCGGGACATTCAGTACTTC
CDR3aa: CASSLVPGRDIQYF
v_gene: TRBV7-8
d_gene: -
j_gene: TRBJ2-4
abundance: -
len: 14

CDR3nt: TGTGCCAGCAGCTTTCAGGGGAACACTGAAGCTTTCTTT
CDR3aa: CASSFQGNTEAFF
v_gene: TRBV11-2
d_gene: -
j_gene: TRBJ1-1
abundance: once
len: 13

CDR3nt: TGCAGCTCCACCCGGACTACCTCCTACAATGAGCAGTTCTTC
CDR3aa: CSSTRTTSYNEQFF
v_gene: TRBV29-1
d_gene: -
j_gene: TRBJ2-1
abundance: -
len: 14

CDR3nt: TGTGCCAGCAGCTTCGGGGGCAATCAGCCCCAGCATTTT
CDR3aa: CASSFGGNQPQHF
v_gene: TRBV5-6
d_gene: -
j_gene: TRBJ1-5
abundance: -
len: 13

CDR3nt: TGTGCCTGGAGTACAGGGACGGGTCAGCCCCAGCATTTT
CDR3aa: CAWSTGTGQPQHF
v_gene: TRBV30
d_gene: -
j_gene: TRBJ1-5
abundance: -
len: 13

CDR3nt: TGTGCCACCAGTGATCTACCCGGGACAGGGGACTACAATGAGCAGTTCTTC
CDR3aa: CATSDLPGTGDYNEQFF
v_gene: TRBV24-1
d_gene: TRBD1
j_gene: TRBJ2-1
abundance: -
len: 17

CDR3nt: TGTGCCAGCAGCTCCGGGGGCGCAACTAATGAAAAACTGTTTTTT
CDR3aa: CASSSGGATNEKLFF
v_gene: TRBV5-4
d_gene: -
j_gene: TRBJ1-4
abundance: -
len: 15

CDR3nt: TGCAGCGTTGAACGCTCAGATACGCAGTATTTT
CDR3aa: CSVERSDTQYF
v_gene: TRBV29-1
d_gene: -
j_gene: TRBJ2-3
abundance: -
len: 11

CDR3nt: TGCGCCAGCAGCTTGGTGTCAGAGTACAATGAGCAGTTCTTC
CDR3aa: CASSLVSEYNEQFF
v_gene: TRBV5-1
d_gene: -
j_gene: TRBJ2-1
abundance: -
len: 14

CDR3nt: TGTGCCACCAGCAGAGAGCGGGGGGGCACCGGGGAGCTGTTTTTT
CDR3aa: CATSRERGGTGELFF
v_gene: TRBV15
d_gene: TRBD2
j_gene: TRBJ2-2
abundance: many
len: 15